This T cell receptor (beta chain) was retrieved from a study of T cells in Graves' hyperthyroidism and ophthalmopathy. What was amplified from RNA transcripts were TCR beta CDR3 regions. HTBI primers were used for first-round RT-PCR of the TCR CDR3. TCRdb reanalysed the multiplex PCR reads using MiXCR and keeps one entry per CDR3 protein. The repertoire holds 150,000 to 200,000 distinct CDR3 sequences, with 15% to 20% as singletons. This clonotype was counted ten times or more. Its antigen is unknown. Patients with uncontrolled infections, other autoimmune diseases, pregnancy or lactation were excluded. Fresh 10 ml peripheral blood yielded PBMCs. The germline gives CDR1 SGDLS, CDR2 YYNGEE. This CDR3 is built from 15 residues. The trim removed 3 bases at V and 4 bases at J, leaving 9 bases unmatched. Regarding the study as a whole: Blood samples included most of the expanded thyroid clonotypes exceeding 0.001. Progression to ophthalmopathy was predicted a median of roughly seven months early.

The V gene is TRBV9, the J gene TRBJ1-2; 7 bases are a match to TRBD1. The sequencing input was blood. The receptor's source is a woman in her forties or fifties with Graves' hyperthyroidism. For the CDR3, the DNA is TGTGCCAGCAGCGCCCAATTGACAGGGACCTATGGCTACACCTTC. This codes for CASSAQLTGTYGYTF.